This TCR beta chain was obtained from a study of blood T cell repertoires in COVID-19. Study background: PBMCs, B-cell-depleted T cells, or T cells provided the cDNA or gDNA that made up the material.

Germline CDR1 is SGHAT and CDR2 is FQNNGV. This CDR3 comprises 18 residues. J was trimmed by 0 bases and V by 1 base; bases with no gene match: 5. Original analysis: Using reference gene primer amplification, nucleated cell counts were estimated. The repertoire was sequenced with immunoSEQ multiplex PCR; TCRdb's copy has only in-frame clones and lacks some. The DNA was the basis for D and trimming; V, J and clone size are from that table. In the table there are under 200,000 clones, 70% to 85% of which are singletons. Sequencing was done on a sample of peripheral blood. The gene calls are TRBV11-2 and TRBJ1-6; 8 bases line up with TRBD1. The sequence came from a woman of 80 years or more with acute or convalescent COVID-19. The DNA of the CDR3 is TGTGCCAGCAGCTTAGTCAGGGGGCGAAGCTCCTATAATTCACCCCTCCACTTT. Translated, it gives CASSLVRGRSSYNSPLHF.